This passage covers 24 T cell receptor beta chains from one sample sequenced in a study of OX40 agonist ivuxolimab in advanced cancers. TCRdb keeps only in-frame clones here, not all; method: immunoSEQ multiplex PCR. The data contain about 74,000 clones, about four fifths of them singletons. The material was CD4+ or CD8+ T cells sorted from blood, obtained in a trial of the OX40 agonist ivuxolimab. The origin of the receptors is an adult with an advanced solid tumor such as melanoma, head and neck, liver or kidney cancer.

This chain uses TRBV11-1 with TRBJ2-3; TRBD2 aligns across 7 bases. J gave up 14 bases and V 4 bases, and 9 bases lay outside the gene matches. Germline CDR1 SGHAT, CDR2 FQDESV (reference sequence). CDR3 length: 12 amino acids. The CDR3 nucleotides read TGTGCCAGCAGCTCCCGGGACTATGTCCCGTATTTT. Protein: CASSSRDYVPYF.

The rearrangement uses TRBV29-1 and TRBJ2-1; 8 positions match TRBD2. Trimming removed 8 bases from V and 4 bases from J; junction bases left unmatched: 13. The CDR3 runs to 15 residues. The germline V gene has CDR1 SQVTM and CDR2 ANQGSEA. For the CDR3, the DNA is TGCAGCACCACCGTGGGTAGCGGGAAGTACAATGAGCAGTTCTTC. Translated, it gives CSTTVGSGKYNEQFF.

The J gene is TRBJ2-3, the V gene TRBV10-1; D may be TRBD2 (5 bases). Germline V gene lookup returns CDR1 WNHNN and CDR2 SYGVQD (reference sequence). This CDR3 spans 14 amino acids. Between the trimmed V and J ends, which lost 2 bases and 2 bases, there was a span of 8 bases. The CDR3 DNA reads as TGCGCCAGCAGTGAGAGCGGTTTCACAGATACGCAGTATTTT. It translates to CASSESGFTDTQYF.

This rearrangement joins TRBV11-2 to TRBJ1-1; D is unclear. Germline V gene sequence: CDR1 SGHAT, CDR2 FQNNGV. Between the trimmed V and J ends, which lost 6 bases and 1 base, there was a span of 9 bases. This CDR3 spans 13 amino acids. The DNA for the CDR3 is TGTGCCAGCAGTTTGACTCAGAACACTGAAGCTTTCTTT. Translating it yields CASSLTQNTEAFF.

V is TRBV5-4 and J is TRBJ2-7; maybe TRBD2 (6 bases). Trimming took 4 bases from V and 4 from J, leaving 9 bases between them. This CDR3 comprises 12 residues. Germline V CDR1 and CDR2: SGHNT, YYREEE (reference sequence). As DNA, the CDR3 is TGTGCCAGCAGCGTTAGCGGTTACGAGCAGTACTTC. As protein: CASSVSGYEQYF.

The CDR3 region is CASSFPGLAGADTQYF. CDR3 in DNA: TGTGCCAGCAGCTTCCCGGGACTAGCGGGAGCTGATACGCAGTATTTT. This sequence joins TRBV7-9 and TRBJ2-3; 14 nucleotides align to TRBD2. The CDR3 totals 16 residues. Germline V gene sequence: CDR1 SEHNR, CDR2 FQNEAQ (reference sequence). The V and J ends lost 3 bases and 6 bases, in that order; junction bases with no gene match: 5.

This chain links TRBV19 with TRBJ2-3; 10 bases agree with TRBD1. With 9 bases clipped from V and 2 bases from J, the junction kept 5 bases outside the gene matches. The germline gives CDR1 LNHDA, CDR2 SQIVND (reference sequence). The CDR3 contains 14 residues. The CDR3 DNA is TGTGCCAGCCGGGACAGGGGTCTCACAGATACGCAGTATTTT. The encoded protein is CASRDRGLTDTQYF. Complete variable domain (other parts from reference TRBV19 and TRBJ2-3): DGGITQSPKYLFRKEGQNVTLSCEQNLNHDAMYWYRQDPGQGLRLIYYSQIVNDFQKGDIAEGYSVSREKKESFPLTVTSAQKNPTAFYLCASRDRGLTDTQYFGPGTRLTVL.

This clone was seen only a few times. The chain joins TRBV5-1 to TRBJ2-6, with TRBD1 matching 12 bases. Germline assignment: CDR1 SGHRS and CDR2 YFSETQ. V lost 1 base to trimming and J lost 4 bases; unmatched junction nucleotides: 6. This CDR3 spans 18 amino acids. The CDR3 loop reads CASSLLGQGARGANVLTF. For the CDR3, the DNA is TGCGCCAGCAGCTTGTTGGGACAGGGGGCGAGAGGGGCCAACGTCCTGACTTTC.

This clone was picked up one time. The chain is built from TRBV2 and TRBJ1-6, with D possibly matching TRBD1 (5 bases). V was clipped by 4 bases and J by 7 bases, with 11 bases between them. CDR1 is SNHLY and CDR2 is FYNNEI in the germline V gene. The CDR3 is 14 residues long. The CDR3 coding sequence is TGTGCCAGCAGTGTTAAGGCAGGGAATTCACCCCTCCACTTT. Translation: CASSVKAGNSPLHF. The complete variable domain, with remaining parts taken from reference TRBV2 and TRBJ1-6, reads EPEVTQTPSHQVTQMGQEVILRCVPISNHLYFYWYRQILGQKVEFLVSFYNNEISEKSEIFDDQFSVERPDGSNFTLKIRSTKLEDSAMYFCASSVKAGNSPLHFGNGTRLTVT.

This clone was counted once. CDR3 bases: TGTGCCAGCAGCAGAACAGGGAAGAGCACAGATACGCAGTATTTT. This translates into CASSRTGKSTDTQYF. The chain links TRBV6-5 to TRBJ2-3, with D perhaps matching TRBD1 (6 bases). Deletions cut 6 bases from V and 0 bases from J, with 13 bases between. The germline V gene has CDR1 MNHEY and CDR2 SVGAGI. The CDR3 is made up of 15 amino acids.

This clone was seen only once. V usage is TRBV10-2 and J usage is TRBJ2-7; 8 nucleotides align to TRBD1. The CDR3 contains 15 residues. J gave up 4 bases and V 8 bases, and 13 bases lay outside the gene matches. Germline-derived CDR1 and CDR2 are WSHSY and SAAADI. The CDR3 nucleotides are TGCGCCAGCCAACGCGCCGGGACAGGACCTTACGAGCAGTACTTC. Translating gives CASQRAGTGPYEQYF.

CDR3 amino acids: CASSELAGVNTGELFF. The DNA of the CDR3 is TGTGCCAGCAGTGAACTAGCGGGGGTGAACACCGGGGAGCTGTTTTTT. The gene calls are TRBV6-1 and TRBJ2-2, with TRBD2 matching 10 bases. In germline, CDR1 is MNHNS, CDR2 SASEGT. The ends lost 2 bases at V and 1 base at J; junction bases unmatched: 1. CDR3 length: 16 residues.

The chain joins TRBV7-6 to TRBJ2-5; 7 nucleotides match TRBD1. Germline V gene sequence: CDR1 SGHVS, CDR2 FNYEAQ. CDR3 size: 15 residues. V was pared by 2 bases and J by 4 bases, with 7 bases of the junction left unmatched. The CDR3 region has the DNA TGTGCCAGCAGCTTACTTCGAAACAGGGGAGAGACCCAGTACTTC. It specifies CASSLLRNRGETQYF. The whole variable domain, filled in from reference TRBV7-6 and TRBJ2-5, reads GAGVSQSPRYKVTKRGQDVALRCDPISGHVSLYWYRQALGQGPEFLTYFNYEAQQDKSGLPNDRFSAERPEGSISTLTIQRTEQRDSAMYRCASSLLRNRGETQYFGPGTRLLVL.

The chain joins TRBV7-9 to TRBJ1-1; no clear D. The V and J ends lost 6 bases and 1 base respectively, with 15 bases between them. The CDR3 has 15 residues. Germline lookup yields CDR1 SEHNR and CDR2 FQNEAQ (reference sequence). CDR3 nucleotide sequence: TGTGCCAGCAGTAGAACTCGAGGAGGGAACACTGAAGCTTTCTTT. Amino acid sequence: CASSRTRGGNTEAFF.

This chain uses TRBV6-5 with TRBJ2-7, with D maybe TRBD1 (6 bases). Germline-derived CDR1 and CDR2 are MNHEY and SVGAGI. Trimming removed 6 bases from V and 3 bases from J, with 12 bases in between. The CDR3 is made up of 13 amino acids. This chain's CDR3 is CASSQGPNYEQYF. In nucleotides, the CDR3 is TGTGCCAGCAGCCAGGGGCCAAACTACGAGCAGTACTTC.

This clone was recorded only once. The same CDR3 is also encoded by other DNA sequences in this sample. The chain has TRBV4-1 and TRBJ1-2, with TRBD1 matching over 10 bases. The CDR3 extends over 17 amino acids. Looked up from germline, CDR1 is MGHRA and CDR2 is YSYEKL. The V gene end was trimmed by 3 bases and the J gene end by 11 bases; junction bases not matched to a gene: 18. The CDR3: CASSHRQSRQGALGYTF. The CDR3 bases are TGCGCCAGCAGCCATCGGCAGTCCCGACAGGGGGCGCTTGGTTACACCTTC.

The CDR3 loop reads CASSPQGLSTDTQYF. In nucleotides, the CDR3 is TGTGCCAGCAGCCCACAGGGGCTCAGTACAGATACGCAGTATTTT. The gene calls are TRBV2 and TRBJ2-3; 7 bases align to TRBD1. Looked up from germline, CDR1 is SNHLY and CDR2 is FYNNEI. This CDR3 spans 15 amino acids. Germline trimming cut 6 bases from V and 3 bases from J; bases unmatched to any gene: 9.

The V call is TRBV18, the J call TRBJ2-5, with D perhaps given as TRBD1 or TRBD2 (6 bases each). This CDR3 has 14 amino acids. The V end lost 5 bases, the J end lost 5 bases, and 15 bases lay between the germline ends. CDR1 and CDR2 from the germline V gene are KGHSH and LQKENI. CDR3 amino acids: CASSLPGAWETQYF. The CDR3 nucleotides are TGTGCCAGCTCATTACCGGGGGCCTGGGAGACCCAGTACTTC.

This chain's CDR3 is CASSSLRGANTEAFF. In DNA form, the CDR3 reads TGCGCCAGCAGCTCCCTGAGGGGAGCAAACACTGAAGCTTTCTTT. This chain joins TRBV5-1 and TRBJ1-1, with D tentatively TRBD1 (5 bases). This CDR3 spans 15 amino acids. CDR1 SGHRS and CDR2 YFSETQ come from the germline V gene. V was cut by 3 bases and J by 2 bases, with 14 bases left in between.

This CDR3 is CASSGGYGETQYF. DNA of the CDR3: TGTGCCAGCAGCGGGGGGTACGGAGAGACCCAGTACTTC. The V and J genes are TRBV7-3 and TRBJ2-5; TRBD2 might be the D (6 bases). Between the trimmed V and J ends, which lost 5 bases and 4 bases, there was a span of 11 bases. CDR1 is SGHTA, CDR2 FQGTGA, per germline. The CDR3 length is 13 residues.

The chain combines TRBV5-1 with TRBJ2-7; TRBD2 is a possible D gene (5 bases). Germline CDR1 is SGHRS and CDR2 is YFSETQ. The CDR3 contains 15 residues. Trimming took 4 bases from V and 3 from J, leaving 17 bases between them. Here the CDR3 reads CASSSYSGRFYEQYF. The CDR3 nucleotides read TGCGCCAGCAGCAGCTACAGCGGTAGATTCTACGAGCAGTACTTC.

The chain combines TRBV5-1 with TRBJ2-5, with TRBD1 matching 8 bases. Germline CDR1 SGHRS, CDR2 YFSETQ. J lost 5 bases, V lost 1 base, and 10 bases had no gene match. The CDR3 length is 16 residues. DNA for the CDR3: TGCGCCAGCAGCTTGTCGTCAGGACAGGGATCGGAGACCCAGTACTTC. As protein: CASSLSSGQGSETQYF.

This chain joins TRBV6-5 and TRBJ2-3; 9 positions match TRBD2. The CDR3 is made up of 16 amino acids. V lost 2 bases to trimming and J lost 1 base; unmatched junction nucleotides: 4. Germline assignment: CDR1 MNHEY and CDR2 SVGAGI. The CDR3 protein is CASSYLRGGGTDTQYF. The CDR3 DNA reads as TGTGCCAGCAGTTACCTGCGGGGGGGCGGCACAGATACGCAGTATTTT.

The chain combines TRBV4-2 with TRBJ2-3, with 7 bases lining up with TRBD2. The CDR3 covers 17 residues. The trim removed 0 bases at V and 4 bases at J, leaving 10 bases unmatched. Germline CDR1 reads LGHNA; CDR2 reads YNFKEQ. The CDR3 reads CASSQDPGGGPADTQYF. The CDR3 DNA sequence: TGTGCCAGCAGCCAAGATCCCGGGGGAGGGCCGGCAGATACGCAGTATTTT.